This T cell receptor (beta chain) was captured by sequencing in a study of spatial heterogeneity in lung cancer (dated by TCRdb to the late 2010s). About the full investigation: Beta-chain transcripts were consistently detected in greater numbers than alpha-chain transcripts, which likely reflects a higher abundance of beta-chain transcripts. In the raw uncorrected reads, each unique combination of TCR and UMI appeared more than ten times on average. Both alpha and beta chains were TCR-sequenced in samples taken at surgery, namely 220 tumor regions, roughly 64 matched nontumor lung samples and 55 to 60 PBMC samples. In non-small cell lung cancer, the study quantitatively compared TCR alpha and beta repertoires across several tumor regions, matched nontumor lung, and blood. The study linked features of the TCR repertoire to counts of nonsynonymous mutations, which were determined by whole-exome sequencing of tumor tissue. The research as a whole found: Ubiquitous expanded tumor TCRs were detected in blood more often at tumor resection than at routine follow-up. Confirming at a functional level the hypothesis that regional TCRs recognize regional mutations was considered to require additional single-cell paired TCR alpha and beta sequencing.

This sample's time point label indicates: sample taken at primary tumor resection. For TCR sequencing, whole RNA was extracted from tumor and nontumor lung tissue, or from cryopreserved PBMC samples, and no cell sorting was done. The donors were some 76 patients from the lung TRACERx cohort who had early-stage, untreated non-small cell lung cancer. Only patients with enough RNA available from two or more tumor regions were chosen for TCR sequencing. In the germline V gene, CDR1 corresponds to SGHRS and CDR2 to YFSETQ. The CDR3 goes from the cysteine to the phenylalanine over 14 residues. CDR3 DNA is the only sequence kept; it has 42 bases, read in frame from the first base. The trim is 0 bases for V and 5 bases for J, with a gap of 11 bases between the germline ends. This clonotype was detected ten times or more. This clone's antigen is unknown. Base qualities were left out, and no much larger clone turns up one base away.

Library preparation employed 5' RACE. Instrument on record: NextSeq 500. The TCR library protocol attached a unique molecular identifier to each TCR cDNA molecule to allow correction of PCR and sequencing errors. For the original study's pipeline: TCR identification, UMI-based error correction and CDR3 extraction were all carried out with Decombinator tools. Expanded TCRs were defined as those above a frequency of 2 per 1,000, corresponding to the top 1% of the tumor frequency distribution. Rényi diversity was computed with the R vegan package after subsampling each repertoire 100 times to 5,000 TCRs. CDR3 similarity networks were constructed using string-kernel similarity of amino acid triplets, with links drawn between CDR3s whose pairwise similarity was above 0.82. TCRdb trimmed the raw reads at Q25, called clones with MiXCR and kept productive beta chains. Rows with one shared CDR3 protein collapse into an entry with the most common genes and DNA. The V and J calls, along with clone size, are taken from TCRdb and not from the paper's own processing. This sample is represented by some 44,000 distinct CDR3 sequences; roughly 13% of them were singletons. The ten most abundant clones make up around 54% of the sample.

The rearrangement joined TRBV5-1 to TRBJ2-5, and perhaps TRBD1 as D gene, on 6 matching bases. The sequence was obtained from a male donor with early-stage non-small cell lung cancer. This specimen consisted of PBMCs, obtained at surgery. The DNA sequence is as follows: TGCGCCAGCAGCTTGGTTGTTGGGGGCGAGACCCAGTACTTC. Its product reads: CASSLVVGGETQYF.